This T cell receptor (beta chain) was sequenced for a study of blood T cell repertoires in COVID-19. The overall study: Spain, Italy and the United States supplied samples that represented acute and convalescent COVID-19.

Ages ranged from about 18 to 100 years, with residence in more than 20 US areas. Assignment of participants to cohorts was predicated upon participant-reported clinical history. Sequencing used immunoSEQ multiplex PCR; TCRdb keeps in-frame clones, though not all of them. The sample shows around 250,000 clones, 75% to 90% of them seen only once. The sequence was obtained from a man in his forties or fifties who had been exposed to COVID-19. The sample was PBMCs or T cells enriched from blood (not recorded which).

CDR3 coding DNA: TGTGCCAGTAAACAGGGCTCCTATAATTCACCCCTCCACTTT. Translated: CASKQGSYNSPLHF. This chain joins TRBV28 and TRBJ1-6, with a possible D match to TRBD1 (6 bases). V lost 9 bases and J lost 0, with 9 bases in between. CDR3 length equals 14 residues. CDR1 is MDHEN and CDR2 is SYDVKM in the germline V gene.